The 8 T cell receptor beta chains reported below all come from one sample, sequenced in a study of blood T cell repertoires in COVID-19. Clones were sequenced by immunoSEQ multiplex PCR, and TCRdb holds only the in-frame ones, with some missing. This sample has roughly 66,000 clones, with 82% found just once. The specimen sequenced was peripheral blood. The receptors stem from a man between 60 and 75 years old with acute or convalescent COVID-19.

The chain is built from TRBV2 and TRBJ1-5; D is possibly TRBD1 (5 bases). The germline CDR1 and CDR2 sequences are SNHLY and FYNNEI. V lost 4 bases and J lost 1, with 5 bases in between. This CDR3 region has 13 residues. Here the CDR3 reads CASSAGSNQPQHF. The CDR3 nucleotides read TGTGCCAGCAGTGCAGGGAGCAATCAGCCCCAGCATTTT.

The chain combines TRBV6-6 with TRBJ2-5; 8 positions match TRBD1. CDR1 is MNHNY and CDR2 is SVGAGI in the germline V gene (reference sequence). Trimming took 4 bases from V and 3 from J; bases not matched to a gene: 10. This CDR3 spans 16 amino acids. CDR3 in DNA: TGTGCCAGCAGTTCCTACCGCCGGGACAGGAAAGAGACCCAGTACTTC. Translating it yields CASSSYRRDRKETQYF.

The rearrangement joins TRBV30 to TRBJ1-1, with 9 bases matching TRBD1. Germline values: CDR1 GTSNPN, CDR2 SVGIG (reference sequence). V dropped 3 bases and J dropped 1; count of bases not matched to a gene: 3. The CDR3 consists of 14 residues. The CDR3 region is CAWSGQGRNTEAFF. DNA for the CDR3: TGTGCCTGGAGCGGACAGGGGAGGAACACTGAAGCTTTCTTT.

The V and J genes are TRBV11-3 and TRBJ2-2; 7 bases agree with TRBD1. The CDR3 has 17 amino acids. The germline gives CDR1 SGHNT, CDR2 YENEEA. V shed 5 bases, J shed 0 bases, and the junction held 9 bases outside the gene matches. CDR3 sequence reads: CASSRRTGSANTGELFF. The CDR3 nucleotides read TGTGCCAGCAGCCGCAGGACAGGCAGTGCGAACACCGGGGAGCTGTTTTTT.

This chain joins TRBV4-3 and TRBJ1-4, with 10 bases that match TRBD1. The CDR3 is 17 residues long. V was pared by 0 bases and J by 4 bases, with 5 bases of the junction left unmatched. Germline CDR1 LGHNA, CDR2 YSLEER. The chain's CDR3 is CASSQDLWTGGNEKLFF. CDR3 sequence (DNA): TGCGCCAGCAGCCAAGACCTTTGGACAGGGGGTAATGAAAAACTGTTTTTT.

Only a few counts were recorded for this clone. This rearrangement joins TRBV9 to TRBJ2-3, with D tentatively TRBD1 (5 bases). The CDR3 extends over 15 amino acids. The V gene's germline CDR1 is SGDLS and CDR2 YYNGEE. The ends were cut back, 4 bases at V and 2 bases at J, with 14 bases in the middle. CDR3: CASSPRTKLTDTQYF. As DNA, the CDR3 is TGTGCCAGCAGCCCCCGGACAAAACTCACAGATACGCAGTATTTT.

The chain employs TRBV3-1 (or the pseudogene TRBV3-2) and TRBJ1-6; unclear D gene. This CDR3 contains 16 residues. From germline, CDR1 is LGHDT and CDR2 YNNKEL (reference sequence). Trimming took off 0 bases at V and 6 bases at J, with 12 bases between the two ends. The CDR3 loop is CASSQERGTGNSPLHF. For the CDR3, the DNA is TGTGCCAGCAGCCAAGAAAGAGGTACTGGTAATTCACCCCTCCACTTT.

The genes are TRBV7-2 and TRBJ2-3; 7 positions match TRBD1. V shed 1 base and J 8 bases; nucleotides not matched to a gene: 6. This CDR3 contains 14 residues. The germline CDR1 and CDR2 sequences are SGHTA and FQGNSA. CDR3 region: CASSLGGAGGTQYF. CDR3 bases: TGTGCCAGCAGCTTAGGTGGGGCAGGGGGTACGCAGTATTTT.